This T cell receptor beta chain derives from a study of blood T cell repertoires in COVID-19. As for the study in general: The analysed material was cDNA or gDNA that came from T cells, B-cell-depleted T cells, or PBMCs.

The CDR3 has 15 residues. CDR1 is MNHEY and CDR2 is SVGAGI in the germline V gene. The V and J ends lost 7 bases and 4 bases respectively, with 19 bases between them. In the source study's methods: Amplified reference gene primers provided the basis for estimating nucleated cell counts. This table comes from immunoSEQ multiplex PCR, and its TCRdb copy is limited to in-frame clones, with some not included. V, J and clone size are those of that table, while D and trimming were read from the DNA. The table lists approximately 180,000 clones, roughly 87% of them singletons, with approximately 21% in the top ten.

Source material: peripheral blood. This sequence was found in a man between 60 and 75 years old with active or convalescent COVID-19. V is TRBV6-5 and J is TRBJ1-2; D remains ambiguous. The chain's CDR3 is CASTQRGGSFYGYTF. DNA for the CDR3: TGTGCCAGCACCCAACGAGGAGGCAGCTTCTATGGCTACACCTTC.